A single T cell receptor (beta chain) is shown here with its context. Its antigen is undetermined. Every TCR beta cDNA library bore unique molecular identifiers. In TCRdb, the PCR reads were re-called with MiXCR into one record per CDR3 protein. The sample has approximately 570,000 distinct CDR3 sequences, roughly 46% seen once. This specimen belongs to a study of post-analysis software for immune sequencing data. Study at large: Relapsing-remitting, secondary progressive and progressive-relapsing multiple sclerosis courses were included.

Study-wide results and limits: TRBV segments more frequent in patients than in controls numbered five and included TRBV5-6, TRBV5-1 and TRBV20-1. The normalized Chao1 diversity of multiple sclerosis patients was significantly lower than that of controls.

There are 12 residues in the CDR3. V was pared by 5 bases and J by 4 bases, with 8 bases between. The sequence was obtained from a girl aged 10-17 years with multiple sclerosis. The chain links TRBV12-3 or TRBV12-4 to TRBJ1-2, with D uncertain. Sequenced input: blood. CDR3: CASSPEPYGYTF. Here the CDR3 DNA reads TGTGCCAGCAGTCCAGAGCCCTATGGCTACACCTTC.